This T cell receptor (beta chain) came from a study of T cells in Graves' hyperthyroidism and ophthalmopathy. Study background: Peripheral blood was obtained at initial diagnosis, preceding any treatment.

RNA transcripts provided the source from which TCR beta CDR3 regions were amplified. The study used the HTBI primer set for a first-round RT-PCR of the TCR CDR3. MiXCR, run by TCRdb on the multiplex PCR reads, gives a single entry per CDR3 protein. This table has roughly 530,000 distinct CDR3 sequences, roughly 15% appearing once. Duration under 3 months, a NOSPECS grade of at least 4, and a Clinical Activity Score of at least 3 characterized the ophthalmopathy patients. Uncontrolled infections, other autoimmune diseases, pregnancy or lactation led to exclusion of patients. Clinical symptoms, serum thyroxine, TRAb, thyroid ultrasound and orbital computed tomography established diagnosis. The clonotype comes from a woman between 18 and 30 years old with Graves' ophthalmopathy. The sample comprised blood.

This CDR3 is CSVSQGQNTEAFF. The CDR3, as DNA: TGCAGCGTTTCGCAAGGCCAGAACACTGAAGCTTTCTTT. V and J are TRBV29-1 and TRBJ1-1; D is ambiguous. From germline, CDR1 is SQVTM and CDR2 ANQGSEA. The CDR3 is 13 residues long. Trimming shortened V by 5 bases and J by 1 base, and 11 bases separated the two germline ends.